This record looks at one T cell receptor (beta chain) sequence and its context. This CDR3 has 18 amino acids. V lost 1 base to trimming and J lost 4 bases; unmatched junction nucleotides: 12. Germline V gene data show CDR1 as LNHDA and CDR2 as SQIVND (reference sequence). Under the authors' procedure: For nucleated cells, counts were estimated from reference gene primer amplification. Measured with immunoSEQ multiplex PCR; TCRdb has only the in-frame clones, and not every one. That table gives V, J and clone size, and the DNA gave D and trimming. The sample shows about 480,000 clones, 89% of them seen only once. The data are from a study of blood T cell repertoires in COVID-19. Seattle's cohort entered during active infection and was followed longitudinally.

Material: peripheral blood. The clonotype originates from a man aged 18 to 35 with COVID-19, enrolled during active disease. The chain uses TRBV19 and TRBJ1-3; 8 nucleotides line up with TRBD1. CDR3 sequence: CASSIAVPGGRAGNTIYF. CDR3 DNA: TGTGCCAGTAGTATAGCGGTCCCAGGGGGCAGGGCCGGAAACACCATATATTTT.